A single TCR beta chain is shown here with its context. Its antigen remains undetermined. Per-base quality was not reported, and no clone a single base away is much larger than it. These data come from a study of immune evolution from preneoplasia to lung adenocarcinoma listed by TCRdb under 2021. The study in broad terms: HLA loss of heterozygosity was seen in roughly 6.6%, 14% and 36% of AIS, MIA and ADC lesions, and in no AAH lesions. The study used immune gene expression, TCR sequencing and multiplex immunofluorescence to profile the immune contexture of lung adenocarcinoma precursors and invasive adenocarcinoma. Resected precursor lesions (AAH, AIS, MIA) and invasive adenocarcinomas were compared against paired morphologically normal lung tissue. Sample size was determined by specimen availability and not by a prior power calculation. Whole exome sequencing and methylation data from the same cohort of nodules were integrated with the immune data. The overall cohort was made up of around 57 patients with pulmonary nodules who had surgical resection. A total of around 52 patients contributed TCR sequencing data. According to the study, about 100 samples were used for TCR sequencing. POLYSOLVER was used to infer class I HLA alleles from exome data, and LOHHLA was used to detect allele-specific HLA loss. General study outcomes and caveats: The highest top T cell clone frequencies were observed in normal lung, and a progressive decrease in top T cell clone frequencies appeared to occur from AAH through AIS, MIA and invasive adenocarcinoma. KRAS-mutant nodules showed the highest T cell clonality compared with EGFR-mutant or double wild-type lesions. Because all patients were from Japan and China, applicability to Western populations was uncertain. Clonality was highest in normal lung, while later-stage lesions appeared to show lower clonality but higher T cell density and diversity. Findings were based on association rather than direct causation; larger cohorts with long-term follow-up and longitudinal biopsies were deemed needed.

TCR beta CDR3 regions were sequenced from DNA using the immunoSEQ hsTCRbeta Kit. Under the source paper's analysis protocol: TCR sequencing data were analysed with the ImmunoSEQ Analyzer. T cell clonality was defined as 1 minus Pielou's evenness, as computed on productive rearrangements. T cell diversity was measured with the inverse Simpson index on productive templates. T cell density was defined as TCR beta template counts normalized to usable DNA, with usable DNA estimated by amplification and sequencing of housekeeping genes. Two-sided Kruskal-Wallis tests were used to compare TCR metrics between histologic stages. The immuneACCESS repertoire file appears here via TCRdb, limited to in-frame rearrangements. These files lack a portion of the clones; in checked studies, under half of the deficit traces to unresolved V genes, and the cause of the others is not known. The V and J calls and the clone size are those of that table, but D and trimming were determined from the DNA. In this sample the table shows 9,500 or so clones, around three quarters of which occur a single time. Around 5% of the sample comes from the top ten.

Resection was performed on patients in Japan or China between the mid-2010s and the late 2010s. The histologic diagnosis of each case was independently confirmed on H&E slides by two lung cancer pathologists. Macro-dissection after pathologic assessment enriched premalignant or tumor cells for nucleic acid extraction. DNA was isolated from FFPE tissue using the AllPrep DNA/RNA FFPE Kit. Reading the germline V gene (reference sequence) gives CDR1 LNHDA and CDR2 SQIVND. Counted from cysteine to phenylalanine, this CDR3 has 18 amino acids. Just the 54-base CDR3 DNA is kept, in frame starting at base 1. Trimming leaves V shorter by 3 bases and J shorter by 5 bases, with the junction holding 14 bases beyond the gene matches.

The V and J segments used are TRBV19 and TRBJ1-5; a stretch of 9 junction bases matches TRBD1. The sequenced material came from FFPE minimally invasive lung adenocarcinoma tissue. Per the publication, the cell subset or site label means: micro-invasive lung adenocarcinoma (MIA). This TCR derives from a person between 65 and 79 years old with lung adenocarcinoma. CDR3 protein: CASSIFPPQTGGDQPQHF. The sequenced DNA: TGTGCCAGTAGTATTTTCCCCCCGCAGACAGGGGGGGATCAGCCCCAGCATTTT.